The next 21 T cell receptor beta chains were all read from a single sample in a study of radiation and T cells in renal cell carcinoma. Noted time point: baseline pretreatment blood. The treatment denotes: 15 Gy SBRT to primary tumor, nephrectomy 4 weeks later. The table came from immunoSEQ multiplex PCR; TCRdb's copy has only in-frame clones and leaves some out. The profile shows roughly 130,000 clones, roughly 84% of them singletons. The material sequenced was blood, taken from a patient whose treatment included radiotherapy and nephrectomy. These receptors were collected from a woman aged 45 to 65 with renal cell carcinoma.

The V call is TRBV12-5, the J call TRBJ2-7, with 8 bases that match TRBD1. Germline values: CDR1 LGHNT, CDR2 FRNRAP. The ends lost 5 bases at V and 10 bases at J; junction bases unmatched: 4. The CDR3 totals 11 residues. The CDR3 sequence: CASGPGTGQYF. CDR3 nucleotide sequence: TGTGCTAGTGGTCCGGGGACAGGACAGTACTTC.

This clone was counted a single time. The V and J genes are TRBV6-5 and TRBJ1-2, with D maybe TRBD1 (6 bases). From germline, CDR1 is MNHEY and CDR2 SVGAGI. V dropped 4 bases and J dropped 8 bases, with 23 bases sitting between them. The length of the CDR3 is 16 residues. The CDR3 sequence is CASSSGGGVLVRGYTF. The CDR3 DNA sequence: TGTGCCAGCAGTTCCGGGGGGGGCGTCCTAGTTAGGGGCTACACCTTC.

The rearrangement uses TRBV2 and TRBJ1-3, with D tentatively TRBD1 (5 bases). CDR1 and CDR2 (germline): SNHLY, FYNNEI. The V end lost 3 bases, the J end lost 4 bases, and 10 bases lay between the germline ends. The CDR3 is 14 residues long. The CDR3 region has the DNA TGTGCCAGCAGTGAGAACAGGTTGGGAAACACCATATATTTT. Translating gives CASSENRLGNTIYF.

The chain links TRBV19 to TRBJ1-2; 8 bases map to TRBD1. The germline V gene has CDR1 LNHDA and CDR2 SQIVND (reference sequence). V was clipped by 6 bases and J by 5 bases; unmatched bases: 5. The CDR3 runs to 13 residues. The CDR3 region has the DNA TGTGCCAGTAGGCCGGACAGGGAGTATGGCTACACCTTC. Amino acids: CASRPDREYGYTF.

The chain has TRBV2 and TRBJ1-2; possibly TRBD1 for D (6 bases). The V end lost 5 bases, the J end lost 4 bases, and 11 bases lay between the germline ends. CDR1 is SNHLY, CDR2 FYNNEI, per germline. There are 13 residues in the CDR3. CDR3 residues: CASSPQGLYGYTF. CDR3 bases: TGTGCCAGCAGTCCACAGGGTCTCTATGGCTACACCTTC.

This rearrangement joins TRBV11-2 to TRBJ1-4; tentatively, D is TRBD1 (6 bases). V was clipped by 5 bases and J by 4 bases, with 17 bases between them. The CDR3 has 16 amino acids. Germline V gene lookup returns CDR1 SGHAT and CDR2 FQNNGV. This CDR3 reads CASSQLSQGHNEKLFF. CDR3 in DNA: TGTGCCAGCAGCCAGTTATCCCAGGGACATAATGAAAAACTGTTTTTT. Supplemented by reference TRBV11-2 and TRBJ1-4, the full variable domain reads EAGVAQSPRYKIIEKRQSVAFWCNPISGHATLYWYQQILGQGPKLLIQFQNNGVVDDSQLPKDRFSAERLKGVDSTLKIQPAKLEDSAVYLCASSQLSQGHNEKLFFGSGTQLSVL.

The V and J genes are TRBV15 and TRBJ1-2, with 7 bases identical to TRBD1. The CDR3 length is 15 residues. CDR1 and CDR2 from the germline V gene are LNHNV and YYDKDF (reference sequence). The junction had 3 bases not matched to a gene; V was cut back by 2 bases and J by 0 bases. CDR3 DNA: TGTGCCACCAGCAGATCGACAGGGACTAACTATGGCTACACCTTC. This codes for CATSRSTGTNYGYTF.

This clone was seen a handful of times. This chain connects TRBV20-1 to TRBJ1-1; no clear D gene. The CDR3 sequence is 10 residues long. Trimming took 6 bases from V and 5 from J, leaving 7 bases between them. Germline V gives CDR1 DFQATT, CDR2 SNEGSKA (reference sequence). CDR3 in DNA: TGCAGTGCGGGGAGGACTGAAGCTTTCTTT. Encoded protein: CSAGRTEAFF.

V gene TRBV10-3 combines with J gene TRBJ2-7, with D hard to call. Trimming took off 0 bases at V and 4 bases at J, with 13 bases between the two ends. The CDR3 is made up of 15 amino acids. Germline V lookup: CDR1 ENHRY, CDR2 SYGVKD. CDR3 sequence (DNA): TGTGCCATCAGTGAGTCCCCAGATATGGGATACGAGCAGTACTTC. Its translation is CAISESPDMGYEQYF.

The chain employs TRBV7-2 and TRBJ2-1; possible D gene TRBD2, 6 bases. The CDR3 runs to 14 residues. CDR1 is SGHTA and CDR2 is FQGNSA in the germline V gene. Deletions cut 4 bases from V and 1 base from J, with 8 bases between. The CDR3 sequence is CASSSTSSYNEQFF. The CDR3 coding sequence is TGTGCCAGCAGCTCGACTAGTTCCTACAATGAGCAGTTCTTC.

This clone was detected once. J is TRBJ2-7 and V is TRBV6-6; D call uncertain. The CDR3 spans 11 residues. The germline V gene has CDR1 MNHNY and CDR2 SVGAGI (reference sequence). V lost 1 base and J lost 7, with 5 bases in between. The CDR3, as DNA: TGTGCCAGCAGTTACTTAGGGGAGCAGTACTTC. This codes for CASSYLGEQYF.

This chain links TRBV6-4 with TRBJ1-5; D is unresolved. This CDR3 is built from 15 residues. The V end was cut by 8 bases, the J end by 0 bases, with 14 bases between. Germline V CDR1 and CDR2: MRHNA, SNTAGT. The CDR3 reads CASFLDLYSNQPQHF. CDR3 coding DNA: TGTGCCAGCTTCTTAGATCTCTATAGCAATCAGCCCCAGCATTTT.

The chain combines TRBV9 with TRBJ2-7; TRBD2 aligns across 14 bases. CDR3 length: 14 residues. Per the germline V gene, CDR1 is SGDLS and CDR2 is YYNGEE. V trimming: 3 bases; J trimming: 9 bases; junction bases outside the gene matches: 5. The CDR3 loop is CASSEGLAGVGQYF. In DNA form, the CDR3 reads TGTGCCAGCAGCGAGGGACTAGCGGGGGTAGGGCAGTACTTC.

The V gene is TRBV7-8, the J gene TRBJ2-3; 14 nucleotides agree with TRBD2. Germline loops: CDR1 SGHVS, CDR2 FQNEAQ. The CDR3 consists of 19 residues. After removal of 6 bases from V and 1 base from J, the junction contained 12 bases not matched to a gene. The DNA for the CDR3 is TGTGCCAGCAGTACCGCTTGGACTAGCGGGGGGAAACGCACAGATACGCAGTATTTT. It is translated as CASSTAWTSGGKRTDTQYF.

This clone was seen once. The V gene is TRBV5-1, the J gene TRBJ2-7, with D unresolved. V gave up 0 bases and J gave up 5 bases, with 3 bases separating them. Germline CDR1 reads SGHRS; CDR2 reads YFSETQ. This CDR3 comprises 11 residues. The CDR3 DNA is TGCGCCAGCAGCTTGGGTCACGAGCAGTACTTC. This sequence encodes CASSLGHEQYF.

The genes are TRBV7-9 and TRBJ1-3; TRBD1 might be the D (6 bases). CDR3 length equals 16 residues. Germline CDR1 SEHNR, CDR2 FQNEAQ (reference sequence). Between the trimmed V and J ends, which lost 7 bases and 4 bases, there was a span of 20 bases. This CDR3 is CASTNFRGPSGNTIYF. CDR3 sequence (DNA): TGTGCCAGCACCAACTTTCGGGGGCCTTCCGGAAACACCATATATTTT. Full variable domain (remainder filled in from reference TRBV7-9 and TRBJ1-3): DTGVSQNPRHKITKRGQNVTFRCDPISEHNRLYWYRQTLGQGPEFLTYFQNEAQLEKSRLLSDRFSAERPKGSFSTLEIQRTEQGDSAMYLCASTNFRGPSGNTIYFGEGSWLTVV.

The chain joins TRBV6-5 to TRBJ1-6; 7 nucleotides agree with TRBD1. This CDR3 contains 15 residues. Germline V gives CDR1 MNHEY, CDR2 SVGAGI. The V segment lost 5 bases and the J segment 9 bases; nucleotides outside the gene matches: 10. The CDR3 sequence is CASSPWGDRSSPLHF. CDR3 sequence (DNA): TGTGCCAGCAGTCCATGGGGGGACAGAAGTTCACCCCTCCACTTT.

The chain carries TRBV18 and TRBJ2-2; D remains ambiguous. This CDR3 is 15 amino acids long. CDR1 is KGHSH and CDR2 is LQKENI in the germline V gene. V shed 3 bases and J shed 1 base, with 9 bases lying between them. The CDR3 DNA reads TGTGCCAGCTCACCCATATGGGGGAACACCGGGGAGCTGTTTTTT. Translating it yields CASSPIWGNTGELFF.

V is TRBV5-3 and J is TRBJ2-7; tentatively, D is TRBD1 (5 bases). TRBV5-3 is noted as an ORF with a role that remains uncertain. Trimming took off 5 bases at V and 0 bases at J, with 18 bases between the two ends. The CDR3 contains 16 residues. The CDR3 region has the DNA TGTGCCAGAAGGGAGAACAGGATCTTAAGCTCCTACGAGCAGTACTTC. Its translation: CARRENRILSSYEQYF.

The chain links TRBV5-6 to TRBJ2-7; D might be TRBD2 (5 bases). Trimming left V 4 bases short and J 2 bases short, with 16 bases between. The CDR3 sequence is 15 residues long. CDR1 and CDR2 from the germline V gene are SGHDT and YYEEEE. The CDR3 sequence is CASSPRRRRTYEQYF. The CDR3 region has the DNA TGTGCCAGCAGCCCCAGGAGGCGCAGAACCTACGAGCAGTACTTC.

V is TRBV6-4 and J is TRBJ1-1; no clear D gene. Trimming removed 6 bases at V and 2 bases at J, with 10 bases between. Germline CDR1 is MRHNA and CDR2 is SNTAGT. The CDR3 runs to 13 residues. The DNA of the CDR3 is TGTGCCAGCAGGGAAACACTTAACACTGAAGCTTTCTTT. Its translation: CASRETLNTEAFF.